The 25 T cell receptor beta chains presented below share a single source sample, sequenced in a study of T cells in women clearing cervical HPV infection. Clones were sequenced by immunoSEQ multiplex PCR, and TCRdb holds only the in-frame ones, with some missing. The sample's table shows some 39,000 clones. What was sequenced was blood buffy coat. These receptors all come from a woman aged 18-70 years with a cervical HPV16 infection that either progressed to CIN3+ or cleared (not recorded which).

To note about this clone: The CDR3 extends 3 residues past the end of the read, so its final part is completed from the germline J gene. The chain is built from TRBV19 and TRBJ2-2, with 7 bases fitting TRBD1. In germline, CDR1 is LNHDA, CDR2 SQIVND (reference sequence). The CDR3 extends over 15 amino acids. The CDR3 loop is CASHLATGSNSPLFF. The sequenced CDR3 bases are TGTGCCAGTCACCTGGCGACAGGGTCGAATTCACCG.

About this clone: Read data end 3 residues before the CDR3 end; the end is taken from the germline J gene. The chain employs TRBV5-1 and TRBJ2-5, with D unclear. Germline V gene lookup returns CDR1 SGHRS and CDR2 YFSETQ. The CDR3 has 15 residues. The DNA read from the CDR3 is TGCGCCAGCAGCTTGCATTGGCAGGTTAGAAATACC. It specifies CASSLHWQVRNT. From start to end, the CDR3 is CASSLHWQVRNTQYF.

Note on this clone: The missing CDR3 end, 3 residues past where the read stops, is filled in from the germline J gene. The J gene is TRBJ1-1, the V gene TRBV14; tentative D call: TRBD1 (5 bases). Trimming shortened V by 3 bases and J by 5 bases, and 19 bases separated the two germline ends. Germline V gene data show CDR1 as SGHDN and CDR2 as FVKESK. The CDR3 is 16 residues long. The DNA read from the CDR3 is TGTGCCAGCAGCCAGGATAGATTCTCCCGGGGGACTGAA. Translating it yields CASSQDRFSRGTE. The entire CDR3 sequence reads CASSQDRFSRGTEAFF.

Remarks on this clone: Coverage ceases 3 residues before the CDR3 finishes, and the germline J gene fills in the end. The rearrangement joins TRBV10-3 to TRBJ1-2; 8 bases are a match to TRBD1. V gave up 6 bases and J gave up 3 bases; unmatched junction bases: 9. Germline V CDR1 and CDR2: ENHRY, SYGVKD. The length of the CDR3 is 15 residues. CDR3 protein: CAIRTRDRIDYGYTF. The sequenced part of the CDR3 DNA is TGTGCCATCAGGACCCGGGACAGGATCGACTATGGC.

The CDR3 spells CASSKTEGPDEKLFF. Partial CDR3 DNA: TGTGCCAGTAGTAAGACGGAGGGGCCAGATGAAAAA. The V and J genes are TRBV19 and TRBJ1-4; possible D gene TRBD1, 5 bases. The read gets to within 3 residues of the CDR3 end, and the germline J gene fills in the rest. With 4 bases removed from V and 6 bases from J, the gap between germline ends came to 15 bases. The CDR3 loop spans 15 amino acids. CDR1 LNHDA and CDR2 SQIVND come from the germline V gene (reference sequence).

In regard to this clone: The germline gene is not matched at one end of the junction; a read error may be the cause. The sequenced CDR3 bases are TGTGCCAGCAGCCGTTCCTCCAATGAG. Translation: CASSRSSNE. The entire CDR3 is CASSRSSNEQFF. The genes are TRBV11-2 and TRBJ2-1; D not resolved. The read ends 3 residues before the CDR3 terminus; that terminus is restored from the germline J gene. Germline V CDR1 and CDR2: SGHAT, FQNNGV. The CDR3 has 12 residues.

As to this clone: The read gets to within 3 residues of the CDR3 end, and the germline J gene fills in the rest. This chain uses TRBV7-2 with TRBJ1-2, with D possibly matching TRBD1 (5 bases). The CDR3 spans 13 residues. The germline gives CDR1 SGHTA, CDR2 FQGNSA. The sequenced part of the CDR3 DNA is TGTGCCAGCAGCAGGGACCTAGCGGGGGAC. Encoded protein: CASSRDLAGD. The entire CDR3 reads CASSRDLAGDYTF.

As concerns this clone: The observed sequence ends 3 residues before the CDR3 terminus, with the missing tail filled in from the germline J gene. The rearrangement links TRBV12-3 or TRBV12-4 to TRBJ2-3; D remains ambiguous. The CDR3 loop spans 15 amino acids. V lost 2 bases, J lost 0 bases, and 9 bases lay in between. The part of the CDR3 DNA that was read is TGTGCCAGCAGTTTATCTAGAGCCAGCACAGATACG. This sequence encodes CASSLSRASTDT. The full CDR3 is CASSLSRASTDTQYF.

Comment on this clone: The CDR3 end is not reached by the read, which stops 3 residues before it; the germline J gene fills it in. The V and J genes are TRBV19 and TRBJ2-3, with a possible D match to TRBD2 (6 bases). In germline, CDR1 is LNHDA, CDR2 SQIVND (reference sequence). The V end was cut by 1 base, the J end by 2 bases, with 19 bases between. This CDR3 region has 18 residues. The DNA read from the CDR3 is TGTGCCAGTAGTATAGGAATCCTGGTGGGGGGACCCACAGATACG. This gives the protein CASSIGILVGGPTDT. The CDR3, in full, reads CASSIGILVGGPTDTQYF. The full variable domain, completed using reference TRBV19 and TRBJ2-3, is DGGITQSPKYLFRKEGQNVTLSCEQNLNHDAMYWYRQDPGQGLRLIYYSQIVNDFQKGDIAEGYSVSREKKESFPLTVTSAQKNPTAFYLCASSIGILVGGPTDTQYFGPGTRLTVL.

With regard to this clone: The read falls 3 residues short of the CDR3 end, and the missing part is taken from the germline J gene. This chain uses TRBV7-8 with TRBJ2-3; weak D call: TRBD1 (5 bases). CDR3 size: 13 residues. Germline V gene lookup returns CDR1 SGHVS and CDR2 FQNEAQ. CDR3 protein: CASSSQGPQPQYF. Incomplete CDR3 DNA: TGTGCCAGCAGCTCTCAGGGTCCTCAGCCG.

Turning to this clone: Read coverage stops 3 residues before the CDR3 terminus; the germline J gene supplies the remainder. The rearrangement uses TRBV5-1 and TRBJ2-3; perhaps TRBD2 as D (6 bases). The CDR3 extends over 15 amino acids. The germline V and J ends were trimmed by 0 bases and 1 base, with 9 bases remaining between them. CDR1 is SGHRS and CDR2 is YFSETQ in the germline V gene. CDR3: CASSLAVAGTDTQYF. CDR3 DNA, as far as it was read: TGCGCCAGCAGCTTGGCGGTAGCGGGCACAGATACG.

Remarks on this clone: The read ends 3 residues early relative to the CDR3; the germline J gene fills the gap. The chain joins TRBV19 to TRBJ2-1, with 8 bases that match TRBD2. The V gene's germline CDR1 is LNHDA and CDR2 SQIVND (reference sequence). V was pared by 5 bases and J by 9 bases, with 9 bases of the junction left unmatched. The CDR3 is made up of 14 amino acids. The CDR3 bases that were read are TGTGCCAGTAGTCGGGGGGGGGCCAGGGGTGAG. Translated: CASSRGGARGE. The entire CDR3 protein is CASSRGGARGEQFF.

The CDR3 reads CARSLVDSQNEQFF. Partial CDR3 DNA: TGTGCCAGAAGCTTGGTGGACAGTCAGAATGAG. The chain joins TRBV5-3 to TRBJ2-1, with D perhaps matching TRBD1 (6 bases). The read ends 3 residues early relative to the CDR3; the germline J gene fills the gap. TRBV5-3 is known as an ORF, though its function is uncertain. This CDR3 has 14 amino acids. V was pared by 0 bases and J by 7 bases, with 11 bases between.

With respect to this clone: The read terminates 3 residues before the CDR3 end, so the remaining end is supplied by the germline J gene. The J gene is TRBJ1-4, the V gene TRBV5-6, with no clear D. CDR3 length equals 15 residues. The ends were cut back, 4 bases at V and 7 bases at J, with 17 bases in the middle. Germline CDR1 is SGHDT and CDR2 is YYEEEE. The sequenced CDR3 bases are TGTGCCAGCAGCCCCGGGGTTGGCGGTTCTGAAAAA. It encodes CASSPGVGGSEK. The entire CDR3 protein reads CASSPGVGGSEKLFF. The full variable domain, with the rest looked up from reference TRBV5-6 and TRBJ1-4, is DAGVTQSPTHLIKTRGQQVTLRCSPKSGHDTVSWYQQALGQGPQFIFQYYEEEERQRGNFPDRFSGHQFPNYSSELNVNALLLGDSALYLCASSPGVGGSEKLFFGSGTQLSVL.

The CDR3 bases that were read are TGTGCCAGCAGCCTTAAAGAAGGGAGCACAGATACG. Translation gives CASSLKEGSTDT. The CDR3 in full is CASSLKEGSTDTQYF. The rearrangement joins TRBV5-4 to TRBJ2-3; D ambiguous. The read comes to an end 3 residues before the CDR3 does, leaving the germline J gene to fill in the end. The CDR3 covers 15 residues. Trimming took 4 bases from V and 0 from J, leaving 12 bases between them. Germline V lookup: CDR1 SGHNT, CDR2 YYREEE (reference sequence).

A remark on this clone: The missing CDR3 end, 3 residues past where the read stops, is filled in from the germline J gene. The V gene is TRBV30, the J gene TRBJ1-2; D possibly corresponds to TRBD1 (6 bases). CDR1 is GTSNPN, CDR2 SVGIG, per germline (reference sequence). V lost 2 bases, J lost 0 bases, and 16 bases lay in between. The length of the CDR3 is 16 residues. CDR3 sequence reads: CAWSRNREAPNYGYTF. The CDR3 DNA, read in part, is TGTGCCTGGAGTCGAAACAGGGAAGCCCCTAACTATGGC.

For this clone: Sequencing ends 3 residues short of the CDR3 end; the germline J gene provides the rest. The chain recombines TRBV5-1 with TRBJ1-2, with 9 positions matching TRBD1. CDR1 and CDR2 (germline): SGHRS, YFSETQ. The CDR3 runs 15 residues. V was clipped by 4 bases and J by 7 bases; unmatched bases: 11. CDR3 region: CASSEPGQGIGGYTF. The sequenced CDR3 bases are TGCGCCAGCAGCGAACCGGGACAGGGAATAGGTGGC. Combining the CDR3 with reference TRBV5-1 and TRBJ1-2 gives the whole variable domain KAGVTQTPRYLIKTRGQQVTLSCSPISGHRSVSWYQQTPGQGLQFLFEYFSETQRNKGNFPGRFSGRQFSNSRSEMNVSTLELGDSALYLCASSEPGQGIGGYTFGSGTRLTVV.

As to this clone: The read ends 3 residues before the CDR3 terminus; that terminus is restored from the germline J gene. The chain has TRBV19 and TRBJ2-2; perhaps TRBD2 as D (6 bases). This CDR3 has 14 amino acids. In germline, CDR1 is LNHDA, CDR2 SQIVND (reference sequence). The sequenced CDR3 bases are TGTGCCAGTAGTATATCCGGGGGAGGTGAAAAG. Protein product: CASSISGGGEK. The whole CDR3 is CASSISGGGEKLFF.

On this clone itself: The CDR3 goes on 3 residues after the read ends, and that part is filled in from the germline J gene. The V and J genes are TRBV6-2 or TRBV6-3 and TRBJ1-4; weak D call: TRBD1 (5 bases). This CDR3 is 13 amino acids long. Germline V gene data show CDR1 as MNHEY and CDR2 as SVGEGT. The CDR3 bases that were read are TGTGCCAGCAGCGAACCAGGGTTTTCACCA. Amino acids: CASSEPGFSP. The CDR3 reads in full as CASSEPGFSPLFF.

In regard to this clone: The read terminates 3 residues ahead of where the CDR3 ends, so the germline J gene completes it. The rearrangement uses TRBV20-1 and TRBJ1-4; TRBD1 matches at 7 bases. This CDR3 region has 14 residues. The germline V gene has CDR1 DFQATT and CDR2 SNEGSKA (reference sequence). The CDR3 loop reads CSASLGTVNSPLFF. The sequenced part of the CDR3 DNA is TGCAGTGCTAGCCTCGGGACAGTTAATTCACCA.

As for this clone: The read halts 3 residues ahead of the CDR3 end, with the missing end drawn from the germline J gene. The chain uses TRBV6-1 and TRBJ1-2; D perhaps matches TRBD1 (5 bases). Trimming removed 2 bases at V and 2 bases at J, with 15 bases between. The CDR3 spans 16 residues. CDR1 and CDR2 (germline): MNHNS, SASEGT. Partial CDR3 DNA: TGTGCCAGCAGTGAATGGGGTGGGACTGAAAACTATGGC. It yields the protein CASSEWGGTENYG. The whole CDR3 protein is CASSEWGGTENYGYTF.

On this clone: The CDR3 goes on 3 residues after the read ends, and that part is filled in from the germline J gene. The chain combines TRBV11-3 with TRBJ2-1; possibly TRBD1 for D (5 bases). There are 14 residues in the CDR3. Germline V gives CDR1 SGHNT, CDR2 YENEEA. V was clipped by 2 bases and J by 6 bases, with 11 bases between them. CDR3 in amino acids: CASSLSAGSNEQFF. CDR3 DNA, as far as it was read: TGTGCCAGCAGCTTATCCGCAGGGTCCAATGAG.

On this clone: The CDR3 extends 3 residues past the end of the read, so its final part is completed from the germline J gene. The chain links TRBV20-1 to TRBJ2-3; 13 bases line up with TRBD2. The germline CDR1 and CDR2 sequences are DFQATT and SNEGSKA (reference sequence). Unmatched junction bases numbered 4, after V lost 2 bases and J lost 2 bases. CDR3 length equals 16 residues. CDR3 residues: CSARSGLAGDTDTQYF. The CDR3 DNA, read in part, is TGCAGTGCTAGATCCGGACTAGCGGGGGACACAGATACG.

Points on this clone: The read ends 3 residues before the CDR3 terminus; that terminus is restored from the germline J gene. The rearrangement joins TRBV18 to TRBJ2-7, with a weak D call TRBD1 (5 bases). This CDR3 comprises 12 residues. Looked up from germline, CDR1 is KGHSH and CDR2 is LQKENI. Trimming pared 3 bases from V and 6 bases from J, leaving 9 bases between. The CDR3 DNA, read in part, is TGTGCCAGCTCACCCGACAGTTCCGAG. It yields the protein CASSPDSSE. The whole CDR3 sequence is CASSPDSSEQYF.

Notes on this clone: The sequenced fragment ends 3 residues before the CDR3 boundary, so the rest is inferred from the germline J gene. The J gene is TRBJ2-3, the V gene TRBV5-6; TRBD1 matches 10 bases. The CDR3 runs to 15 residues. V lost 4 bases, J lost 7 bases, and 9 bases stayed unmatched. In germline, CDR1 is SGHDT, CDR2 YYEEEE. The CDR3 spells CASSDRTGGVNTQYF. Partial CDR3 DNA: TGTGCCAGCAGCGATCGGACAGGGGGTGTAAATACG.